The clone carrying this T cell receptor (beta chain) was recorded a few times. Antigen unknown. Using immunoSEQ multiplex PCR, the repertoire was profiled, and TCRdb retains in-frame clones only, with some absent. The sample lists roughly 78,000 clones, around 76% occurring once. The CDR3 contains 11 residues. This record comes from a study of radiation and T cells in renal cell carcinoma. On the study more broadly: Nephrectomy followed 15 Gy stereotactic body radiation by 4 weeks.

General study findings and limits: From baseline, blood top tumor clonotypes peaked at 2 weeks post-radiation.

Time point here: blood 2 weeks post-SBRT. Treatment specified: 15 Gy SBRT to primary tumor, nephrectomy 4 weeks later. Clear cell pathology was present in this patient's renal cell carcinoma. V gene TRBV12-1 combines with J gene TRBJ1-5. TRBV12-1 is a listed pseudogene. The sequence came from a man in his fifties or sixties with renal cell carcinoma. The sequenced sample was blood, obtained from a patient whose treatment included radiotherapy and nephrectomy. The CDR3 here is CASSVLPPQHF. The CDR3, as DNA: TGTGCCAGCAGCGTTCTCCCGCCCCAGCATTTT.